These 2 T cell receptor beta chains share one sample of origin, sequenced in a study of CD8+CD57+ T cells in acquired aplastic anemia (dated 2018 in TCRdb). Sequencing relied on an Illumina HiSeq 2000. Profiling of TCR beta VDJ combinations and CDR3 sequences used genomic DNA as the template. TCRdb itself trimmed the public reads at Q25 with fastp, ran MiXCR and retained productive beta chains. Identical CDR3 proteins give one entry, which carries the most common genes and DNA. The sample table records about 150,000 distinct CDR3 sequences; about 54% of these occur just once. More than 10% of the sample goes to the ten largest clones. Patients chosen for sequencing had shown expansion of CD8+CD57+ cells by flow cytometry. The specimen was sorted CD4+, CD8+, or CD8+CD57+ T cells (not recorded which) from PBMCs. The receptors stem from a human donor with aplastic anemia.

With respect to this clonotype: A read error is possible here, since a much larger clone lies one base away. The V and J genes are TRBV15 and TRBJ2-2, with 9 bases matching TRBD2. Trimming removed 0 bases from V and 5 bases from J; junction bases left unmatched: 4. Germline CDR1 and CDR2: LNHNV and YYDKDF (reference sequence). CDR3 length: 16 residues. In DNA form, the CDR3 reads TGTGCCACCAGCAGAGATGGGGCGGGGGGGACCGGGGAGCTGTTTTTT. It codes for CATSRDGAGGTGELFF.

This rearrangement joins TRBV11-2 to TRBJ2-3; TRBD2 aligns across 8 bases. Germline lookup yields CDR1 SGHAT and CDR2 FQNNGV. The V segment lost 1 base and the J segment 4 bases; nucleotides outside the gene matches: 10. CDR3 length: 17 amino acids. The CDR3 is CASSLGPGGPVADTQYF. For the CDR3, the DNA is TGTGCCAGCAGCTTAGGACCGGGAGGGCCCGTAGCAGATACGCAGTATTTT.